This entry lists 9 T cell receptor beta chains sequenced from one sample in a study of technical replicates of blood from a few donors. Using immunoSEQ multiplex PCR, the repertoire was profiled, and TCRdb retains in-frame clones only, with some absent. The sample has 76,000 or so clones, around 90% seen once. The sequenced material came from T cells isolated from PBMCs. These receptors were collected from a human donor in good health.

The rearrangement joins TRBV28 to TRBJ2-1, with TRBD2 identical over 11 bases. The V and J ends lost 6 bases and 4 bases, in that order; junction bases with no gene match: 14. The CDR3 is 18 amino acids. In germline, CDR1 is MDHEN, CDR2 SYDVKM. CDR3 protein: CASSPGLAGGGRYNEQFF. In DNA, the CDR3 is TGTGCCAGCAGCCCCGGACTAGCGGGTGGGGGGCGGTACAATGAGCAGTTCTTC.

This rearrangement joins TRBV6-5 to TRBJ1-5, with D perhaps matching TRBD1 (5 bases). Germline V gives CDR1 MNHEY, CDR2 SVGAGI. Trimming shortened V by 6 bases and J by 1 base, and 13 bases separated the two germline ends. The CDR3 consists of 15 residues. CDR3 coding DNA: TGTGCCAGCAGGGATAGGGGTGTGAGCAATCAGCCCCAGCATTTT. Translation gives CASRDRGVSNQPQHF.

The V call is TRBV13, the J call TRBJ1-1, with unresolved D. The V gene lost 8 bases and the J gene lost 0 bases, with 10 bases spanning the gap. The CDR3 is 13 amino acids. Germline V lookup: CDR1 PRHDT, CDR2 FYEKMQ (reference sequence). The DNA of the CDR3 is TGTGCCAGCTCGTTATCTATGAACACTGAAGCTTTCTTT. Amino acid sequence: CASSLSMNTEAFF.

The rearrangement joins TRBV29-1 to TRBJ2-7; 7 bases fit TRBD2. The CDR3 runs 13 residues. The germline gives CDR1 SQVTM, CDR2 ANQGSEA. J was trimmed by 2 bases and V by 5 bases; bases with no gene match: 6. In nucleotides, the CDR3 is TGCAGCGTTCGGCCTAGCGGAACCTACGAGCAGTACTTC. Translating it yields CSVRPSGTYEQYF.

The V and J genes are TRBV7-9 and TRBJ2-2; D not resolved. The CDR3 covers 13 residues. Germline CDR1 reads SEHNR; CDR2 reads FQNEAQ (reference sequence). V was clipped by 5 bases and J by 4 bases, with 8 bases between them. CDR3: CASSPPGTGELFF. The CDR3 nucleotides read TGTGCCAGCAGCCCCCCGGGCACCGGGGAGCTGTTTTTT.

The J gene is TRBJ1-1, the V gene TRBV6-1; D is possibly TRBD1 (5 bases). Germline V gives CDR1 MNHNS, CDR2 SASEGT. This CDR3 spans 15 amino acids. V shed 0 bases and J shed 1 base, with 9 bases lying between them. CDR3 sequence reads: CASSEALRGNTEAFF. The CDR3 coding sequence is TGTGCCAGCAGTGAAGCACTAAGGGGGAACACTGAAGCTTTCTTT.

Concerning this clone: This sample also contains other DNA sequences that code for the same CDR3. The rearrangement uses TRBV4-2 and TRBJ1-1; TRBD1 matches 9 bases. J was trimmed by 3 bases and V by 3 bases; bases with no gene match: 2. This CDR3 has 14 amino acids. Germline CDR1 LGHNA, CDR2 YNFKEQ. The CDR3 coding sequence is TGTGCCAGCAGCCAGGACAGGGGAGACACTGAAGCTTTCTTT. This sequence encodes CASSQDRGDTEAFF.

The CDR3 is CASSAFILGLATNEQFF. In nucleotides, the CDR3 is TGTGCCAGCAGCGCCTTCATACTGGGACTAGCAACCAATGAGCAGTTCTTC. V usage is TRBV5-8 and J usage is TRBJ2-1, with 9 bases identical to TRBD2. CDR1 and CDR2 (germline): SGHTS, YDEGEE. The length of the CDR3 is 17 residues. Losses at the gene ends were 4 bases for V and 6 bases for J; bases not matched to a gene: 14.

The rearrangement joins TRBV28 to TRBJ2-7; D gene ambiguous. Germline CDR1 and CDR2: MDHEN and SYDVKM. Deletions cut 6 bases from V and 6 bases from J, with 9 bases between. This CDR3 contains 11 residues. The CDR3 loop is CASSLSLEQYF. CDR3 bases: TGTGCCAGCAGCCTCAGTCTCGAGCAGTACTTC.